This T cell receptor (beta chain) emerged from a study of cytomegalovirus exposure and HLA in healthy donors. Findings and caveats of the study: The dataset shows that most TCR sequences were rare, while some public TCRs occurred in many donors.

TCRdb's table, derived via immunoSEQ multiplex PCR, lists solely in-frame clones and lacks some. The table has 70,000 to 85,000 clones, 85% to 95% seen once. Trimming cost V 1 base and J 2 bases, with 12 bases left between them. Germline lookup yields CDR1 SGHRS and CDR2 YFSETQ. The CDR3 covers 15 residues. With respect to this clone: Its target is not known.

Sequenced: PBMCs. The rearrangement joins TRBV5-1 to TRBJ1-1; tentative D call: TRBD1 (5 bases). This clonotype originated in a woman aged 18-29 years in good health and CMV-seropositive. The CDR3 here is CASSLRGGLNTEAFF. The CDR3 DNA reads TGCGCCAGCAGCTTGCGGGGGGGACTTAACACTGAAGCTTTCTTT.